This T cell receptor (beta chain) derives from a study of cytomegalovirus exposure and HLA in healthy donors. Overall study context: Of roughly 400 genotyped donors, about 81% grouped in the Caucasian-associated ancestry cluster.

The study ran its PCR with 60 Vbeta and 13 Jbeta primers. Here immunoSEQ multiplex PCR was the method, and the copy in TCRdb shows in-frame clones only, minus some. The table includes 150,000 or so clones, around two thirds detected once. With 7 bases removed from V and 2 bases from J, the gap between germline ends came to 17 bases. Germline V CDR1 and CDR2: ENHRY, SYGVKD. CDR3 length: 15 amino acids. Study observations and caveats: The study found most TCR sequences rare, yet found some public TCRs in many donors. Productive status was seen about 90% or about 30% of the time for most TCR beta V segments in an earlier analysis.

On this clone itself: Its antigen is not identified.

The source is a man aged 18 to 29 in good health and CMV-seropositive. The specimen sequenced was PBMCs. The chain has TRBV10-3 and TRBJ1-2; D may be TRBD1 (5 bases). The chain's CDR3 is CAITPPGPGNYGYTF. For the CDR3, the DNA is TGTGCCATCACTCCCCCGGGTCCAGGGAACTATGGCTACACCTTC.